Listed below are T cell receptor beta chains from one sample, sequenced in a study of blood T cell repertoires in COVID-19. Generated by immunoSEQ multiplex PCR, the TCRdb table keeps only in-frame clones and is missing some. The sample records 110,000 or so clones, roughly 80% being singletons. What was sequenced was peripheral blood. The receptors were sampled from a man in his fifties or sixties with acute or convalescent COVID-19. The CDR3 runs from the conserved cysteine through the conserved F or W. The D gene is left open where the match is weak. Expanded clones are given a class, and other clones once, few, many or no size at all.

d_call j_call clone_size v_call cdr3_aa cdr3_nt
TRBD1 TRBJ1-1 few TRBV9 CASSGQGARTEAFF TGTGCCAGCAGCGGACAGGGGGCGCGAACTGAAGCTTTCTTT
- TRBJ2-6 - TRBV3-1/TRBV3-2 CASRLMGAAGANVLTF TGTGCCAGCCGTCTGATGGGGGCAGCGGGGGCCAACGTCCTGACTTTC
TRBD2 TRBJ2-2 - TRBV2 CASELRGGGELFF TGTGCCAGCGAGTTGCGGGGGGGCGGGGAGCTGTTTTTT
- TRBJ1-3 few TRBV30 CAWREQAVTGNTIYF TGTGCCTGGAGGGAACAGGCGGTAACTGGAAACACCATATATTTT
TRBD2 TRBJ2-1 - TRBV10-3 CAISKAGAGNEQFF TGTGCCATCAGTAAAGCGGGGGCAGGCAATGAGCAGTTCTTC
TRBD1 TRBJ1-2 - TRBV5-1 CASEERQGSGYTF TGCGCCAGCGAAGAACGACAGGGAAGTGGCTACACCTTC
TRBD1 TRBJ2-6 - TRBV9 CASSDRTGAYPGANVLTF TGTGCCAGCAGCGACCGGACAGGGGCTTATCCTGGGGCCAACGTCCTGACTTTC
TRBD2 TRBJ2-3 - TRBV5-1 CASSYKTSGGTDTQYF TGCGCCAGCAGCTACAAGACTAGCGGAGGCACAGATACGCAGTATTTT
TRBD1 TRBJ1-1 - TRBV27 CASSPPGQGGTEAFF TGTGCCAGCAGTCCCCCTGGACAGGGGGGTACTGAAGCTTTCTTT
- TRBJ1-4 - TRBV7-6 CASSLAPGAEKLFF TGTGCCAGCAGCTTGGCACCGGGAGCTGAAAAACTGTTTTTT
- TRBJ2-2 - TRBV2 CASSSLAGELFF TGTGCCAGCAGCTCCCTAGCGGGGGAGCTGTTTTTT
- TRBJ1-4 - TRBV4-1 CASSQKWGTNEKLFF TGCGCCAGCAGCCAAAAATGGGGCACTAATGAAAAACTGTTTTTT
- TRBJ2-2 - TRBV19 CASNFPGVGTGELFF TGTGCCAGTAATTTCCCCGGGGTAGGAACCGGGGAGCTGTTTTTT
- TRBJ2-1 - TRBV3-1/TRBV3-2 CASSQGTPSGSEQFF TGTGCCAGCAGCCAAGGGACGCCCAGTGGGAGTGAGCAGTTCTTC
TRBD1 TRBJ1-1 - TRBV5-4 CASSLGDRDWGTEAFF TGTGCCAGCAGCTTGGGGGACAGGGACTGGGGCACTGAAGCTTTCTTT
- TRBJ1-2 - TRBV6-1 CASSEDGGRGYTF TGTGCCAGCAGTGAAGACGGGGGGAGGGGCTACACCTTC
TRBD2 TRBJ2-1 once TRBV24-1 CATSQTSGGADEQFF TGTGCCACCAGCCAAACTAGCGGGGGGGCGGATGAGCAGTTCTTC
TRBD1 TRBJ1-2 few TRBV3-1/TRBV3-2 CASSQSLQTGRPYGYTF TGTGCCAGCAGCCAATCCCTCCAGACAGGGCGCCCCTATGGCTACACCTTC
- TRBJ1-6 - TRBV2 CASSWDRTAYNSPLHF TGTGCCAGCAGTTGGGACCGGACAGCCTATAATTCACCCCTCCACTTT
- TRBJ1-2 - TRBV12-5 CASGPRVLGYGYTF TGTGCTAGTGGTCCCAGGGTGTTGGGCTATGGCTACACCTTC
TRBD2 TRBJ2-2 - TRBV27 CASLAGVNTGELFF TGTGCCAGCCTAGCGGGGGTCAACACCGGGGAGCTGTTTTTT
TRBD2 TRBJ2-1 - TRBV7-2 CASSYKAGLAMGNEQFF TGTGCCAGCAGCTACAAGGCTGGACTAGCGATGGGCAATGAGCAGTTCTTC
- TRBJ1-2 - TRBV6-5 CASRELSGYTF TGTGCCAGCAGAGAGCTGAGTGGCTACACCTTC
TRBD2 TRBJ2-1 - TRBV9 CASSALGLVGWEQFF TGTGCCAGCAGCGCACTCGGACTAGTCGGGTGGGAGCAGTTCTTC
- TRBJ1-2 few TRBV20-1 CSAQDPYGYTF TGCAGTGCTCAGGATCCCTATGGCTACACCTTC
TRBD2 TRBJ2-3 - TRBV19 CASSSTSGGGTDTQYF TGTGCCAGTAGTTCGACTAGCGGGGGAGGGACAGATACGCAGTATTTT
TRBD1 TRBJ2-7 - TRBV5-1 CASSGGQGIYEQYF TGCGCCAGCAGCGGGGGACAGGGGATCTACGAGCAGTACTTC
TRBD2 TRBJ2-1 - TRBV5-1 CASSLDGLAGSSYNEQFF TGCGCCAGCAGCTTGGACGGGTTAGCGGGGAGCTCCTACAATGAGCAGTTCTTC
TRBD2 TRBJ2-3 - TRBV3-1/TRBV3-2 CASSLGTSGGDTQYF TGTGCCAGCAGCCTAGGGACTAGCGGGGGGGATACGCAGTATTTT
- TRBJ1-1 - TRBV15 CATSDGEWTEAFF TGTGCCACCAGCGACGGGGAGTGGACTGAAGCTTTCTTT
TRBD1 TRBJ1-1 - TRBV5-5 CASSTDRGPEAFF TGTGCCAGCAGCACAGACAGGGGGCCTGAAGCTTTCTTT
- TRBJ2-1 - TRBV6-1 CASSEHGYNEQFF TGTGCCAGCAGTGAACACGGCTACAATGAGCAGTTCTTC
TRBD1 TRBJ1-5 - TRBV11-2 CASSLDRELYSNQPQHF TGTGCCAGCAGCCTTGACAGGGAGCTATATAGCAATCAGCCCCAGCATTTT
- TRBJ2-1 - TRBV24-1 CATSDPGHPNDEQFF TGTGCCACCAGTGATCCCGGACACCCCAACGATGAGCAGTTCTTC
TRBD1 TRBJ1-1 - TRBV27 CARRQGWDTEAFF TGTGCCAGGAGACAGGGGTGGGACACTGAAGCTTTCTTT
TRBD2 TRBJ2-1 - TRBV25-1 CASSEWMGGVDEQFF TGTGCCAGCAGTGAATGGATGGGGGGGGTCGATGAGCAGTTCTTC
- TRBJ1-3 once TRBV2 CASSGTAGNTIYF TGTGCCAGCAGTGGGACAGCAGGAAACACCATATATTTT
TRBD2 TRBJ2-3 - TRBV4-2 CASSQEERGSTDTQYF TGTGCCAGCAGCCAAGAGGAGCGGGGGAGCACAGATACGCAGTATTTT
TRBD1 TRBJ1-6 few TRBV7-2 CASSFLGGQNNSPLHF TGTGCCAGCAGCTTCCTTGGGGGACAGAATAATTCACCCCTCCACTTT
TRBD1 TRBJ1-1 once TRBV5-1 CASSSQGSAEAFF TGCGCCAGCAGCTCACAGGGGTCGGCTGAAGCTTTCTTT
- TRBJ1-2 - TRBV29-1 CSVSPGPSYGYTF TGCAGCGTTAGTCCAGGGCCGAGCTATGGCTACACCTTC